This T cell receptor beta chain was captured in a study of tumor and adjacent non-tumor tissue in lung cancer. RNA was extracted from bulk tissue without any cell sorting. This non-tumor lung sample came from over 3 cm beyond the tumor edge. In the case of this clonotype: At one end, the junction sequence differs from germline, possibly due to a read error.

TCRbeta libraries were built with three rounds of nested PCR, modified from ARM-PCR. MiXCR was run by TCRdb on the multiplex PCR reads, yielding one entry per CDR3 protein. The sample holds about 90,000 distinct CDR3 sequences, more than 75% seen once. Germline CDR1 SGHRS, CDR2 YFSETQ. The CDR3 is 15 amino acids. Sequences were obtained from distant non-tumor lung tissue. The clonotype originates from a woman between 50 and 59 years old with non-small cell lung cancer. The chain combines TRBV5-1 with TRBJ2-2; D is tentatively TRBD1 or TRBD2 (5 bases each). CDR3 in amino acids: CASSTVGPNIGELFF. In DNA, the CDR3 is TGCGCCAGCAGCACTGTGGGACCCAACATCGGGGAGCTGTTTTTT.